This T cell receptor beta chain was documented in a study of blood T cell repertoires in COVID-19 (dated by TCRdb to about 2020). About the full investigation: Samples covering the acute and convalescent phases of COVID-19 were provided by collaborators in the United States, Italy and Spain. The dataset comprised deeply sampled blood TCRbeta repertoires from subjects exposed to, actively infected with, or recovered from COVID-19. The prospective study material was composed of cDNA or gDNA derived from T cells, B-cell-depleted T cells, or PBMCs. The samples were drawn from the first 160 participants of the ongoing ImmuneRACE study and from about 1,200 subjects provided by 6 global collaborators. A freely available public database, intended as a resource for researchers studying the immune response to SARS-CoV-2, is where the repertoires were released. HLA class I and class II types, where available, came from metadata supplied by the sample provider rather than from assay-based typing. Nearly every sample came with metadata listing a de-identified subject ID, COVID-19 status, age in years and sex.

Paper-wide results and their limitations: The amount of clinical and demographic metadata varied by source and participant and was provided uncurated.

One collaborating source in Seattle enrolled patients while the patients were actively infected and followed the patients over time throughout the course of disease. Each collaborating institution followed its own protocols to collect whole blood in K2EDTA tubes. For TCRbeta analysis, collaborators shipped samples in one of three forms: frozen whole blood, isolated PBMCs, or DNA extracted from either of those sample types. The immunoSEQ Assay, a bias-controlled multiplex PCR, was used to amplify TCRbeta CDR3 regions from genomic DNA. Regarding the original processing steps: The number of nucleated cells in each sample was estimated from the amplification of reference gene primers within the assay. To quantify the absolute abundance of each unique TCRbeta CDR3 rearrangement, sequence reads were collapsed and filtered. For each sample, productive Simpson clonality was calculated as the square root of Simpson's diversity index over productive rearrangements. TCRdb stores this immuneACCESS table with in-frame sequences only. Part of the clones is absent; in the studies checked, under half of the shortfall reflects unresolved V genes, and no reason is known for the rest. V and J calls and clone size are copied from that table; D and trimming were computed from the DNA. This sample comprises around 280,000 clones, over 85% of them detected only once. 11% of the sample is taken by the ten largest.

Here V drops 5 bases and J drops 6 bases, and the junction holds 13 bases not matched to any gene. Including cysteine and phenylalanine, the CDR3 has 17 amino acids. Solely the CDR3 DNA is kept, with 51 bases framed from the first base. According to the germline V gene, CDR1 reads SGHAT and CDR2 reads FQNNGV. As to this clone: Its antigen remains undetermined. The input lacks base qualities; no much larger clone sits a single base away.

Input material: peripheral blood. This TCR was sampled from a woman younger than 45 with COVID-19, enrolled during active disease. The V gene is TRBV11-2 and the J gene is TRBJ1-4, and 9 bases in between align with TRBD1. The CDR3 region: CASSPGQGGIGDEKLFF. The sequenced DNA: TGTGCCAGCAGCCCGGGACAGGGAGGGATTGGGGATGAAAAACTGTTTTTT.